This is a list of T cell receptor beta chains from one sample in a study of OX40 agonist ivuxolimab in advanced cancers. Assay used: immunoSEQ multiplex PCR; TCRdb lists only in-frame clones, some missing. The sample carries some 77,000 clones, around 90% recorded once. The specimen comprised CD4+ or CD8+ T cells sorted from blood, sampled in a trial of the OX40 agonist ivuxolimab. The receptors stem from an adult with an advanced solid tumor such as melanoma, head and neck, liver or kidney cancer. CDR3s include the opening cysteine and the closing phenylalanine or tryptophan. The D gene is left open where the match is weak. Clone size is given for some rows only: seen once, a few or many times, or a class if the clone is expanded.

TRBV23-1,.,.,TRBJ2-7,CASSRMAARLDYEQYF,TGCGCCAGCAGTCGTATGGCGGCACGGTTGGACTACGAGCAGTACTTC
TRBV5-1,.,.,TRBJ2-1,CASSFEGGNEQFF,TGCGCCAGCAGCTTCGAAGGGGGGAATGAGCAGTTCTTC
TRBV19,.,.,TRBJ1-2,CASGTRDSNYGYTF,TGTGCCAGTGGGACAAGGGATTCTAACTATGGCTACACCTTC
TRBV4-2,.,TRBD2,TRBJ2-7,CASSQGRTSGYEQYF,TGTGCCAGCAGCCAAGGGCGGACTAGCGGGTACGAGCAGTACTTC
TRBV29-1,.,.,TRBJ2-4,CSVGLAKNIQYF,TGCAGCGTGGGACTAGCCAAAAACATTCAGTACTTC
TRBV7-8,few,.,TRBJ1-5,CASSLMAARPQHF,TGTGCCAGCAGCTTAATGGCGGCGAGACCCCAGCATTTT
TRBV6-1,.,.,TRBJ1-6,CASSDRGSPLHF,TGTGCCAGCAGTGACAGAGGTTCACCCCTCCACTTT
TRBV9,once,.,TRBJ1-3,CASSGKAGNTIYF,TGTGCCAGCAGCGGCAAGGCCGGAAACACCATATATTTT
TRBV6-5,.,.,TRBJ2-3,CASSMAGAITDTQYF,TGTGCCAGCAGTATGGCGGGGGCGATTACAGATACGCAGTATTTT
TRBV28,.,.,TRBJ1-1,CASRLGARNTEAFF,TGTGCCAGCAGACTCGGGGCTAGGAACACTGAAGCTTTCTTT
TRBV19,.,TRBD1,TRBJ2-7,CASSRQNRGGPSYEQYF,TGTGCCAGTAGTCGACAGAACAGGGGCGGGCCCTCCTACGAGCAGTACTTC
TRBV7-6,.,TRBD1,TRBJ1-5,CASSLGGQGNQPQHF,TGTGCCAGCAGCTTAGGAGGACAGGGCAATCAGCCCCAGCATTTT
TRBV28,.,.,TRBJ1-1,CASSAGGRTEAFF,TGTGCCAGCAGTGCCGGGGGGAGGACTGAAGCTTTCTTT
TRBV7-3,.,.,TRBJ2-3,CASCATYPTDTQYF,TGTGCCAGCTGTGCAACCTACCCCACAGATACGCAGTATTTT
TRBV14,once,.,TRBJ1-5,CASSLGFDKGNQPQHF,TGTGCCAGCAGCCTCGGATTCGATAAGGGCAATCAGCCCCAGCATTTT
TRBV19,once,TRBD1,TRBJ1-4,CASKPPGRGLEKLFF,TGTGCCAGTAAACCCCCGGGCAGGGGGCTTGAAAAACTGTTTTTT
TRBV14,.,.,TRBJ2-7,CASSQDRIRSGEQYF,TGTGCCAGCAGCCAAGACAGGATACGGTCGGGCGAGCAGTACTTC
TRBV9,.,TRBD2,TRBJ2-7,CASSVASGRMDEQYF,TGTGCCAGCAGCGTAGCTAGCGGGAGGATGGACGAGCAGTACTTC
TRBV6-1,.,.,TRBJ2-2,CASSAGQNTGELFF,TGTGCCAGCAGCGCGGGACAGAACACCGGGGAGCTGTTTTTT
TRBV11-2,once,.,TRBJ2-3,CASSLGEGTDTQYF,TGTGCCAGCAGCTTAGGAGAGGGGACAGATACGCAGTATTTT
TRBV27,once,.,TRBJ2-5,CASSSGARGAQYF,TGTGCCAGCAGTTCCGGGGCTCGGGGTGCCCAGTACTTC
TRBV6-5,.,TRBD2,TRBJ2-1,CASSLGGRGNEQFF,TGTGCCAGCAGTTTGGGGGGGAGGGGCAATGAGCAGTTCTTC
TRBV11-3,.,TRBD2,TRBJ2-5,CASTKGLAGEETQYF,TGTGCCAGCACTAAAGGACTAGCGGGAGAAGAGACCCAGTACTTC
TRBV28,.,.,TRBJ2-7,CASSPLDLVRYEQYF,TGTGCCAGCAGTCCTCTGGATTTGGTTCGTTACGAGCAGTACTTC
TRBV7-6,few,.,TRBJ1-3,CASSPDNGNTIYF,TGTGCCAGCAGCCCGGACAATGGAAACACCATATATTTT
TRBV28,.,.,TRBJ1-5,CASSTSSNQPQHF,TGTGCCAGCAGTACCTCTTCAAATCAGCCCCAGCATTTT
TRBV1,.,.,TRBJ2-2,CTSSQERLAGGWTGELFF,TGCACCAGCAGCCAAGAGAGGCTAGCGGGAGGGTGGACCGGGGAGCTGTTTTTT
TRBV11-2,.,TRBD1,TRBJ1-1,CASSLVGQGDTEAFF,TGTGCCAGCAGCTTAGTAGGACAGGGAGACACTGAAGCTTTCTTT
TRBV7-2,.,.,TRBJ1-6,CASSPAEGSGSPLHF,TGTGCCAGCAGCCCTGCGGAAGGATCCGGCTCACCCCTCCACTTT
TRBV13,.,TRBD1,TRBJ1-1,CASSRRDRGVGTEAFF,TGTGCCAGCAGCCGCCGGGACAGGGGCGTTGGAACTGAAGCTTTCTTT
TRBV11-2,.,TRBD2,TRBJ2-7,CASSRPIDSGSYEQYF,TGTGCCAGCAGCCGACCTATTGATAGCGGGTCCTACGAGCAGTACTTC
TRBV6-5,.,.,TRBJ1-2,CASSLSGGSYGYTF,TGTGCCAGCAGCCTTAGCGGGGGGAGCTATGGCTACACCTTC
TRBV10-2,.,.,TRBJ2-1,CASSEGGSTNEQFF,TGCGCCAGCAGTGAGGGGGGATCGACGAATGAGCAGTTCTTC
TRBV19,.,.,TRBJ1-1,CASSSGQSNTEAFF,TGTGCCAGTAGTTCCGGACAGTCGAACACTGAAGCTTTCTTT
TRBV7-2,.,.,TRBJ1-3,CASSSNGNTIYF,TGTGCCAGCAGCTCTAATGGAAACACCATATATTTT
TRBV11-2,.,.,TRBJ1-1,CASSLGRVSPEAFF,TGTGCCAGCAGCTTGGGGAGGGTCAGCCCTGAAGCTTTCTTT
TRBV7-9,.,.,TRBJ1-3,CASSPGTSGNTIYF,TGTGCCAGCAGCCCCGGGACATCCGGAAACACCATATATTTT
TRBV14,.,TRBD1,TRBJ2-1,CASSQDRGLRDEQFF,TGTGCCAGCAGTCAGGACAGGGGGCTTAGGGATGAGCAGTTCTTC
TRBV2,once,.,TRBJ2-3,CASRPGGTWADTQYF,TGTGCCAGCAGACCAGGGGGGACTTGGGCAGATACGCAGTATTTT
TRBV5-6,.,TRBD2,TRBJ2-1,CASSWTSGNEQFF,TGTGCCAGCAGCTGGACTAGCGGCAATGAGCAGTTCTTC
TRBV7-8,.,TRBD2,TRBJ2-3,CASSLGGKWPDTQYF,TGTGCCAGCAGCCTGGGGGGGAAGTGGCCAGATACGCAGTATTTT
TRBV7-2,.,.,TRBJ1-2,CASRSVRGRFLGYTF,TGTGCCAGCAGGTCTGTCCGGGGACGGTTTCTTGGCTACACCTTC
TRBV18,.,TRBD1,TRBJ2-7,CASSPRTGLDEQYF,TGTGCCAGCTCACCACGGACAGGGCTGGACGAGCAGTACTTC
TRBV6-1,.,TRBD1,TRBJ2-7,CASSDGTGGNPYEQYF,TGTGCCAGCAGTGACGGGACAGGGGGGAACCCCTACGAGCAGTACTTC
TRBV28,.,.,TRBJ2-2,CASSTPGTGELFF,TGTGCCAGCAGTACCCCGGGGACCGGGGAGCTGTTTTTT
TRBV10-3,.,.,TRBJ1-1,CAISPSAMNTEAFF,TGTGCCATCAGCCCCTCGGCAATGAACACTGAAGCTTTCTTT
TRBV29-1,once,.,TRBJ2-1,CSVRDPGKGNEQFF,TGCAGCGTCCGGGACCCCGGGAAGGGTAATGAGCAGTTCTTC